The TCR beta chain under discussion was sequenced for a study of blood T cell repertoires in COVID-19. Overall study context: There were acute and convalescent COVID-19 samples, and they came from the United States, Italy and Spain. T cells, B-cell-depleted T cells, or PBMCs supplied cDNA or gDNA.

This clone came up once. V was trimmed by 2 bases and J by 1 base, leaving 9 bases between them. CDR3 size: 14 residues. Looked up from germline, CDR1 is SGHTA and CDR2 is FQGTGA. Assay: immunoSEQ multiplex PCR; the TCRdb copy retains only in-frame clones and omits some. Of a few hundred thousand clones listed, more than 75% are singletons. The chain carries TRBV7-3 and TRBJ2-7; D possibly corresponds to TRBD1 (6 bases). This clonotype originated in a woman in her 50s with acute or convalescent COVID-19. The specimen was peripheral blood. CDR3 loop: CASSLAGTSYEQYF. The CDR3 bases are TGTGCCAGCAGCTTAGCCGGGACATCCTACGAGCAGTACTTC.